This TCR beta chain was captured by sequencing in a study of T cells in Graves' hyperthyroidism and ophthalmopathy. Study-level background: Peripheral blood samples were taken at initial diagnosis, prior to any treatment.

At least ten counts were recorded for this clonotype. V was shortened by 4 bases and J by 0 bases, with 12 bases between the two germline ends. This CDR3 region has 14 residues. The germline V gene encodes CDR1 GTSNPN and CDR2 SVGIG (reference sequence). RNA transcripts yielded amplified TCR beta CDR3 regions. TCR CDR3 underwent first-round RT-PCR with the HTBI primer set. In TCRdb, the multiplex PCR reads were re-called with MiXCR into one record per CDR3 protein. The sample lists fewer than 550,000 distinct CDR3 sequences; 15% to 18% were seen once. The sequence was collected from a woman aged 18-30 years with Graves' hyperthyroidism. The chain uses TRBV30 and TRBJ2-5; maybe TRBD1 (6 bases). Material for sequencing was blood. The CDR3: CAWMEGTYQETQYF. The CDR3 coding sequence is TGTGCCTGGATGGAAGGGACATACCAAGAGACCCAGTACTTC.